What follows are 14 T cell receptor beta chains derived from one specimen sequenced in a study of control samples from healthy donors and cancer patients (dated by TCRdb to the early 2020s). The library was built by means of the immunoSEQ multiplex PCR assay. Not all clones reach the TCRdb copy of this immuneACCESS table, which keeps in-frame sequences only. Checked studies attribute under half of the gap to unresolved V genes and leave the rest unexplained. Recorded for this sample are 120,000 or so clones; 80% to 95% of them occurred a single time. The ten largest clones take up over 0.5% of the sample. Sequenced sample: PBMCs. These receptors all stem from a man of 80 years or more with head and neck cancer.

CDR3 coding DNA: TGTGCCGTTCGGACGCTGTACGAGCAGTACTTC. Its translation is CAVRTLYEQYF. The chain joins TRBV30 to TRBJ2-7; no clear D gene. The CDR3 runs 11 residues. V was shortened by 8 bases and J by 4 bases, with 12 bases between the two germline ends. CDR1 is GTSNPN and CDR2 is SVGIG in the germline V gene (reference sequence).

The CDR3 nucleotides are TGTGCCAGCAGCGTAGTAAGCGGGGGGGCCTATGAGCAGTTCTTC. Protein: CASSVVSGGAYEQFF. This chain connects TRBV9 to TRBJ2-1; 10 positions match TRBD2. The CDR3 consists of 15 residues. Germline lookup yields CDR1 SGDLS and CDR2 YYNGEE. Trimming took 0 bases from V and 8 from J; bases not matched to a gene: 5.

The V call is TRBV29-1, the J call TRBJ2-7, with no clear D. Germline V gene data show CDR1 as SQVTM and CDR2 as ANQGSEA. The CDR3 consists of 14 residues. The V gene lost 0 bases and the J gene lost 0 bases, with 9 bases spanning the gap. CDR3 DNA sequence: TGCAGCGTTGAAGATTATCCCCGCTCCTACGAGCAGTACTTC. Protein sequence: CSVEDYPRSYEQYF.

This clone was recorded once. V gene TRBV19 combines with J gene TRBJ2-2; 7 nucleotides line up with TRBD2. The CDR3 loop spans 13 amino acids. Germline values: CDR1 LNHDA, CDR2 SQIVND (reference sequence). V was pared by 6 bases and J by 8 bases, with 6 bases of the junction left unmatched. The CDR3, as DNA: TGTGCCAGTAGGTCTACTAGCGTTGGGGAGCTGTTTTTT. Translating it yields CASRSTSVGELFF.

The rearrangement links TRBV5-4 to TRBJ1-4, with 7 bases lining up with TRBD1. The CDR3 spans 16 residues. Trimming cost V 4 bases and J 1 base; bases outside gene matches: 7. CDR1 SGHNT and CDR2 YYREEE come from the germline V gene (reference sequence). The CDR3 protein is CASSTGQARTNEKLFF. The CDR3 DNA sequence: TGTGCCAGCAGCACCGGACAGGCACGAACTAATGAAAAACTGTTTTTT.

This clone is a singleton in its sample. This chain links TRBV3-1 (or the pseudogene TRBV3-2) with TRBJ1-2, with 12 bases fitting TRBD1. The V gene end was trimmed by 5 bases and the J gene end by 6 bases; junction bases not matched to a gene: 4. The CDR3 loop spans 14 amino acids. Germline lookup yields CDR1 LGHDT and CDR2 YNNKEL (reference sequence). The CDR3 DNA is TGTGCCAGCAGCGACCGGGACAGGGGGCATGGCTACACCTTC. Residues: CASSDRDRGHGYTF.

The V gene is TRBV7-7, the J gene TRBJ2-3, with D tentatively TRBD1 (5 bases). Germline CDR1 reads SSHAT; CDR2 reads FNYEAQ (reference sequence). V lost 3 bases and J lost 2, with 9 bases in between. The CDR3 runs to 14 residues. The CDR3 here is CASSLGPSTDTQYF. CDR3 coding DNA: TGTGCCAGCAGCTTGGGGCCCTCCACAGATACGCAGTATTTT.

This clone came up once. V and J are TRBV18 and TRBJ1-5; 9 bases fit TRBD1. This CDR3 has 15 residues. Per germline, CDR1 KGHSH and CDR2 LQKENI. Trimming at V came to 5 bases and at J to 2 bases, leaving 4 bases not matched to a gene. The CDR3 reads CASSSTGGGNQPQHF. DNA for the CDR3: TGTGCCAGCTCATCAACAGGGGGCGGCAATCAGCCCCAGCATTTT.

The chain recombines TRBV6-5 with TRBJ1-2; D remains unclear. Germline CDR1 is MNHEY and CDR2 is SVGAGI. Trimming took off 6 bases at V and 2 bases at J, with 10 bases between the two ends. The CDR3 consists of 13 residues. Written as DNA, the CDR3 is TGTGCCAGCAGGCGGCAGGAGAACTATGGCTACACCTTC. Translated: CASRRQENYGYTF.

The V and J genes are TRBV12-3 or TRBV12-4 and TRBJ1-2; D not resolved. The CDR3 totals 13 residues. V was pared by 1 base and J by 2 bases, with 5 bases between. This chain's CDR3 is CASSLGANYGYTF. CDR3 DNA: TGTGCCAGCAGTTTAGGGGCGAACTATGGCTACACCTTC.

This sequence joins TRBV5-6 and TRBJ1-6; D not resolved. Germline V lookup: CDR1 SGHDT, CDR2 YYEEEE. V lost 3 bases to trimming and J lost 5 bases, with 9 bases between them. CDR3 length: 14 residues. CDR3 bases: TGTGCCAGCAGCTCTTACATGGATAATTCACCCCTCCACTTT. Translating gives CASSSYMDNSPLHF.

The rearrangement links TRBV19 to TRBJ1-6, with a weak D call TRBD1 (6 bases). Germline CDR1 is LNHDA and CDR2 is SQIVND (reference sequence). The CDR3 runs to 15 residues. V was cut by 6 bases and J by 8 bases, with 17 bases left in between. The CDR3 spells CASSTPDSQDSPLHF. The CDR3 DNA sequence: TGTGCCAGTAGCACCCCGGACAGTCAGGATTCACCCCTCCACTTT.

The CDR3, as DNA: TGTGCCAGCAGCTCAGAAACACTAGCGGGGGGGCAACCTAGGGAGCAGTACTTC. Its protein product is CASSSETLAGGQPREQYF. The V and J genes are TRBV9 and TRBJ2-7; 13 bases are shared with TRBD2. CDR3 size: 18 residues. Germline V gene lookup returns CDR1 SGDLS and CDR2 YYNGEE. Unmatched junction bases numbered 17, after V lost 4 bases and J lost 7 bases.

The table lists this clone with a count of one. This chain uses TRBV3-1 (or the pseudogene TRBV3-2) with TRBJ1-6; a weak D match, TRBD1 (6 bases). The germline CDR1 and CDR2 sequences are LGHDT and YNNKEL (reference sequence). This CDR3 is 16 amino acids long. V was trimmed by 5 bases and J by 7 bases, leaving 18 bases between them. CDR3 loop: CASSGWGAPRNSPLHF. The CDR3 nucleotides read TGTGCCAGCAGCGGGTGGGGGGCACCGCGGAATTCACCCCTCCACTTT.